The 10 T cell receptor beta chains below come from one sample, sequenced in a study of shared clonotypes between healthy human individuals (dated by TCRdb to about 2020). Libraries were made using the immunoSEQ multiplex PCR assay. Imported from immuneACCESS, the table was reduced by TCRdb to in-frame sequences with V and J called. These copies leave out some clones; in studies compared against another copy, an unresolved V gene accounts for under half, and the cause of the remainder is not known. The sample has 2 million or so clones on record, 90% to 95% of them singletons. The ten largest clones represent 0.1% to 0.15% of the sample. The sequencing input was naive CD4+ T cells sorted from blood. This specimen's cell subset or site label, interpreted: CD45RA+ positively selected. The source of these receptors is a man aged 18 to 29 in good health.

The chain links TRBV29-1 to TRBJ1-5; D remains ambiguous. The V end was cut by 4 bases, the J end by 6 bases, with 13 bases between. This CDR3 is 13 amino acids long. Germline CDR1 is SQVTM and CDR2 is ANQGSEA. CDR3 loop: CSVAGDRSQPQHF. The CDR3 region has the DNA TGCAGCGTTGCGGGAGACCGAAGTCAGCCCCAGCATTTT.

The genes are TRBV11-2 and TRBJ2-1; D is uncertain. Germline CDR1 SGHAT, CDR2 FQNNGV. The CDR3 runs to 14 residues. V was shortened by 5 bases and J by 8 bases, with 16 bases between the two germline ends. The CDR3 sequence is CASSDPRGTDEQFF. DNA of the CDR3: TGTGCCAGCAGCGATCCTCGAGGTACGGATGAGCAGTTCTTC. Filled out from reference TRBV11-2 and TRBJ2-1, the complete variable domain reads EAGVAQSPRYKIIEKRQSVAFWCNPISGHATLYWYQQILGQGPKLLIQFQNNGVVDDSQLPKDRFSAERLKGVDSTLKIQPAKLEDSAVYLCASSDPRGTDEQFFGPGTRLTVL.

Written as DNA, the CDR3 is TGCGCCAGCAGCTTGGAAGGGACTCATAACAATGAGCAGTTCTTC. It encodes CASSLEGTHNNEQFF. V usage is TRBV5-1 and J usage is TRBJ2-1, with D perhaps matching TRBD2 (6 bases). The CDR3 contains 15 residues. The V and J ends lost 0 bases and 5 bases respectively, with 12 bases between them. Germline V lookup: CDR1 SGHRS, CDR2 YFSETQ. Full variable domain (outside the CDR3, taken from reference TRBV5-1 and TRBJ2-1): KAGVTQTPRYLIKTRGQQVTLSCSPISGHRSVSWYQQTPGQGLQFLFEYFSETQRNKGNFPGRFSGRQFSNSRSEMNVSTLELGDSALYLCASSLEGTHNNEQFFGPGTRLTVL.

This rearrangement joins TRBV9 to TRBJ2-1, with 9 bases matching TRBD2. Germline V gives CDR1 SGDLS, CDR2 YYNGEE. The CDR3 is 16 residues long. Germline trimming cut 0 bases from V and 4 bases from J; bases unmatched to any gene: 5. CDR3 region: CASSVGLAESYNEQFF. The CDR3 bases are TGTGCCAGCAGCGTAGGACTAGCGGAGTCATACAATGAGCAGTTCTTC.

The V and J genes are TRBV6-1 and TRBJ2-7; 13 nucleotides match TRBD2. The trim removed 4 bases at V and 4 bases at J, leaving 4 bases unmatched. The CDR3 contains 15 residues. Germline V gene lookup returns CDR1 MNHNS and CDR2 SASEGT. This chain's CDR3 is CASSGPGLAGYEQYF. Written as DNA, the CDR3 is TGTGCCAGCAGTGGGCCGGGACTAGCGGGGTACGAGCAGTACTTC.

The genes are TRBV5-1 and TRBJ2-1; D perhaps matches TRBD2 (5 bases). Trimming stripped 0 bases from V and 6 bases from J, with 19 bases between. Germline CDR1 reads SGHRS; CDR2 reads YFSETQ. CDR3 size: 17 residues. CDR3 region: CASSLGATLGRANEQFF. Written as DNA, the CDR3 is TGCGCCAGCAGCTTGGGGGCGACGCTTGGGCGGGCCAATGAGCAGTTCTTC. The whole variable domain, remainder taken from reference TRBV5-1 and TRBJ2-1, is KAGVTQTPRYLIKTRGQQVTLSCSPISGHRSVSWYQQTPGQGLQFLFEYFSETQRNKGNFPGRFSGRQFSNSRSEMNVSTLELGDSALYLCASSLGATLGRANEQFFGPGTRLTVL.

This chain joins TRBV7-8 and TRBJ2-7, with 12 positions matching TRBD2. The CDR3 totals 16 residues. V shed 5 bases, J shed 2 bases, and the junction held 7 bases outside the gene matches. Looked up from germline, CDR1 is SGHVS and CDR2 is FQNEAQ. The CDR3, as DNA: TGTGCCAGCAGCCCCCAAACTAGCGGGAGGCCCTACGAGCAGTACTTC. Its translation: CASSPQTSGRPYEQYF.

The V gene is TRBV6-1, the J gene TRBJ1-5; 9 positions match TRBD1. The CDR3 runs 14 residues. The junction had 4 bases not matched to a gene; V was cut back by 4 bases and J by 6 bases. Germline CDR1 reads MNHNS; CDR2 reads SASEGT. This chain's CDR3 is CASSGGQGSQPQHF. DNA of the CDR3: TGTGCCAGCAGTGGAGGACAGGGGAGTCAGCCCCAGCATTTT.

As concerns this clone: A junction boundary mismatches the germline segment, possibly from a read error. The V call is TRBV7-8, the J call TRBJ2-5; a possible D gene is TRBD1 (6 bases). Per germline, CDR1 SGHVS and CDR2 FQNEAQ. CDR3 size: 12 residues. Here the CDR3 DNA reads TGTGCCAGCACCTTAGAAGGGGGGACCCAGTACTTC. Amino acids: CASTLEGGTQYF.

The rearrangement links TRBV27 to TRBJ2-2; 7 bases match TRBD2. CDR1 and CDR2 (germline): MNHEY, SMNVEV (reference sequence). The CDR3 runs to 15 residues. The junction had 5 bases not matched to a gene; V was cut back by 3 bases and J by 4 bases. The CDR3 region is CASSFRGGATGELFF. As DNA, the CDR3 is TGTGCCAGCAGTTTTAGGGGAGGGGCCACCGGGGAGCTGTTTTTT.